These 29 T cell receptor beta chains were sequenced from one sample in a study of beta chain features in type 1 diabetes (dated by TCRdb to 2017 to 2018). The research as a whole found: In all four CD4+ subsets, TCRB CDR3 length was moderately but significantly shorter in type 1 diabetes patients.

Their specific antigens are unknown. The protocol used for the library was the immunoSEQ multiplex PCR assay. The entire amount of isolated RNA was reverse transcribed using the High Capacity cDNA Reverse Transcription Kit, so the sequenced TCRB transcripts were expressed ones. Drawn from immuneACCESS, this table holds only the in-frame rearrangements with V and J called that TCRdb kept. Clones are partly lost; checked studies trace under half to an unresolved V gene and leave the rest unexplained. This sample lists approximately 150,000 clones; about an eighth were detected once. The top ten clones comprise approximately 1.3% of the sample. The sample comprised central memory CD4+ T cells from blood. The origin of the receptors is a man aged 18-30 years with type 1 diabetes.

The chain is built from TRBV30 and TRBJ1-1; a weak D match, TRBD1 (6 bases). V was trimmed by 0 bases and J by 1 base, leaving 6 bases between them. Germline V lookup: CDR1 GTSNPN, CDR2 SVGIG (reference sequence). This CDR3 contains 13 residues. In nucleotides, the CDR3 is TGTGCCTGGAGTGTACAGGGGAACACTGAAGCTTTCTTT. It yields the protein CAWSVQGNTEAFF.

This clone was picked up many times. This rearrangement joins TRBV18 to TRBJ2-7, with no clear D. Germline V gene sequence: CDR1 KGHSH, CDR2 LQKENI. The CDR3 contains 11 residues. Deletions cut 3 bases from V and 3 bases from J, with 3 bases between. CDR3 nucleotide sequence: TGTGCCAGCTCACCCTACTACGAGCAGTACTTC. Its translation is CASSPYYEQYF.

This clone appeared a few times. This chain uses TRBV29-1 with TRBJ1-2; D not resolved. CDR3 length equals 9 residues. CDR1 is SQVTM, CDR2 ANQGSEA, per germline. Deletions cut 5 bases from V and 8 bases from J, with 6 bases between. The CDR3 DNA reads as TGCAGCGTTCTGGAAGGCTACACCTTC. Translating gives CSVLEGYTF.

In regard to this clone: The germline gene is not matched at one end of the junction; a read error may be the cause. The same CDR3 also results from other DNA sequences found in this sample. J is TRBJ2-3 and V is TRBV15; 9 bases fit TRBD2. CDR3 size: 18 residues. Germline CDR1 and CDR2: LNHNV and YYDKDF (reference sequence). CDR3 loop: CATSRDNRLAGTTDTQYF. The CDR3 bases are TGTGCGACCAGCAGAGATAATAGGCTAGCGGGGACCACAGATACGCAGTATTTT.

In this sample, this clone turned up a few times. The J gene is TRBJ1-5, the V gene TRBV30; D gene unclear. Germline V gene sequence: CDR1 GTSNPN, CDR2 SVGIG (reference sequence). With 2 bases removed from V and 1 base from J, the gap between germline ends came to 9 bases. The CDR3 runs 14 residues. The CDR3 spells CAWSLATSNQPQHF. CDR3 nucleotides: TGTGCCTGGAGTTTAGCCACGAGCAATCAGCCCCAGCATTTT. The full variable domain, rest sourced from reference TRBV30 and TRBJ1-5, is SQTIHQWPATLVQPVGSPLSLECTVEGTSNPNLYWYRQAAGRGLQLLFYSVGIGQISSEVPQNLSASRPQDRQFILSSKKLLLSDSGFYLCAWSLATSNQPQHFGDGTRLSIL.

The chain uses TRBV27 and TRBJ1-5, with no clear D. This CDR3 has 13 amino acids. The V gene's germline CDR1 is MNHEY and CDR2 SMNVEV (reference sequence). V was trimmed by 3 bases and J by 7 bases, leaving 10 bases between them. CDR3 protein: CASSLDQTQPQHF. CDR3 bases: TGTGCCAGCAGTTTGGATCAAACCCAGCCCCAGCATTTT.

The V gene is TRBV30, the J gene TRBJ1-2; D is uncertain. V lost 1 base to trimming and J lost 6 bases, with 12 bases between them. Germline lookup yields CDR1 GTSNPN and CDR2 SVGIG (reference sequence). The CDR3 is 13 amino acids. The CDR3 region is CAWSDGVSDGYTF. Here the CDR3 DNA reads TGTGCCTGGAGTGACGGGGTCTCTGATGGCTACACCTTC.

The chain joins TRBV7-9 to TRBJ2-3; D possibly matches TRBD1 or TRBD2 (5 bases each). The CDR3 extends over 12 amino acids. Germline V CDR1 and CDR2: SEHNR, FQNEAQ (reference sequence). V lost 1 base and J lost 7, with 6 bases in between. As DNA, the CDR3 is TGTGCCAGCAGCTTAGGGGGGAATACGCAGTATTTT. Its protein product is CASSLGGNTQYF.

This clone appeared a few times. V usage is TRBV29-1 and J usage is TRBJ2-5; D possibly corresponds to TRBD2 (5 bases). CDR1 and CDR2 from the germline V gene are SQVTM and ANQGSEA. With 4 bases removed from V and 0 bases from J, the gap between germline ends came to 6 bases. CDR3 length equals 12 residues. CDR3 protein: CSVGGNQETQYF. In DNA form, the CDR3 reads TGCAGCGTTGGAGGGAACCAAGAGACCCAGTACTTC.

This clone has just a few counts. CDR3 protein: CASSPGPTEAFF. The CDR3 nucleotides read TGTGCCAGCAGTCCGGGGCCCACTGAAGCTTTCTTT. V is TRBV6-6 and J is TRBJ1-1; possible D gene TRBD1, 5 bases. The V gene's germline CDR1 is MNHNY and CDR2 SVGAGI (reference sequence). V was cut by 5 bases and J by 4 bases, with 8 bases left in between. The length of the CDR3 is 12 residues.

This clone was picked up a small number of times. The chain is built from TRBV11-2 and TRBJ2-7; D is undetermined. V lost 0 bases and J lost 1, with 4 bases in between. The CDR3 is made up of 13 amino acids. Per germline, CDR1 SGHAT and CDR2 FQNNGV. As DNA, the CDR3 is TGTGCCAGCAGCTTAGACAGGTCCTACGAGCAGTACTTC. Amino acids: CASSLDRSYEQYF.

This clone was seen more than once but under ten times. The chain is built from TRBV25-1 and TRBJ2-7, with 11 positions matching TRBD1. The CDR3 runs to 15 residues. CDR1 is MGHDK and CDR2 is SYGVNS in the germline V gene. J was trimmed by 5 bases and V by 3 bases; bases with no gene match: 6. CDR3 amino acids: CASSDGQGAGNEQYF. The CDR3 bases are TGTGCCAGCAGTGATGGACAGGGGGCAGGGAACGAGCAGTACTTC.

This clone occurred a few times. V and J are TRBV29-1 and TRBJ1-4, with a tentative D call TRBD1 (5 bases). The ends were cut back, 4 bases at V and 4 bases at J, with 10 bases in the middle. CDR3 length: 13 amino acids. Germline values: CDR1 SQVTM, CDR2 ANQGSEA. CDR3 sequence reads: CSVAERGNEKLFF. CDR3 coding DNA: TGCAGCGTTGCGGAGAGGGGTAATGAAAAACTGTTTTTT.

The chain couples TRBV27 to TRBJ2-5; 9 bases agree with TRBD1. CDR1 MNHEY and CDR2 SMNVEV come from the germline V gene (reference sequence). The CDR3 is 15 amino acids. The junction had 10 bases not matched to a gene; V was cut back by 7 bases and J by 4 bases. The CDR3 spells CASTSGQGLGETQYF. CDR3 DNA sequence: TGTGCCAGCACCTCCGGACAGGGGCTAGGAGAGACCCAGTACTTC.

The V and J genes are TRBV7-2 and TRBJ2-1; 11 nucleotides line up with TRBD2. CDR3 size: 17 residues. The germline CDR1 and CDR2 sequences are SGHTA and FQGNSA. V lost 7 bases and J lost 6; bases outside the gene matches: 14. CDR3 loop: CASTVESSSGGSNEQFF. The CDR3 DNA follows: TGTGCCAGCACCGTAGAGAGCTCTAGCGGGGGGAGCAATGAGCAGTTCTTC.

The chain uses TRBV27 and TRBJ1-5; D gene ambiguous. V dropped 0 bases and J dropped 2 bases, with 8 bases sitting between them. From germline, CDR1 is MNHEY and CDR2 SMNVEV (reference sequence). The CDR3 is 15 residues long. CDR3 sequence (DNA): TGTGCCAGCAGTTTATCGGCAGGCGGCAATCAGCCCCAGCATTTT. Amino acids: CASSLSAGGNQPQHF.

This clone was seen a handful of times. V usage is TRBV21-1 and J usage is TRBJ1-1. TRBV21-1 is deemed a pseudogene. The CDR3 runs to 18 residues. The CDR3 is CASSKGPEGRGTNTEAFF. The CDR3 coding sequence is TGTGCCAGCAGCAAAGGACCTGAGGGACGCGGGACGAACACTGAAGCTTTCTTT.

This clone was found a few times. This chain uses TRBV10-1 with TRBJ2-5; D not resolved. CDR1 WNHNN and CDR2 SYGVQD come from the germline V gene (reference sequence). The V gene lost 4 bases and the J gene lost 5 bases, with 17 bases spanning the gap. The CDR3 length is 15 residues. CDR3 region: CASSGELYFRETQYF. CDR3 in DNA: TGCGCCAGCAGTGGAGAGCTCTATTTTCGGGAGACCCAGTACTTC.

J is TRBJ2-7 and V is TRBV10-2, with D possibly TRBD1 on 6 matching bases. Germline lookup yields CDR1 WSHSY and CDR2 SAAADI. This CDR3 is 15 amino acids long. V was cut by 6 bases and J by 7 bases, with 22 bases left in between. The CDR3 region has the DNA TGCGCCAGCAGCCAGAGTCGGACAGTTAACCAGGAGCAGTACTTC. Its protein product is CASSQSRTVNQEQYF.

The gene calls are TRBV28 and TRBJ1-2; D is undetermined. Germline V gives CDR1 MDHEN, CDR2 SYDVKM. The CDR3 has 14 amino acids. V was shortened by 3 bases and J by 0 bases, with 8 bases between the two germline ends. This CDR3 reads CASSFPQTNYGYTF. The CDR3 DNA reads as TGTGCCAGCAGTTTCCCACAGACTAACTATGGCTACACCTTC.

This chain joins TRBV6-6 and TRBJ1-1; D not certain. Germline CDR1 reads MNHNY; CDR2 reads SVGAGI (reference sequence). Trimming shortened V by 7 bases and J by 6 bases, and 9 bases separated the two germline ends. This CDR3 spans 11 amino acids. This CDR3 reads CASKTFAEAFF. The CDR3, as DNA: TGTGCCAGCAAAACCTTCGCTGAAGCTTTCTTT.

The rearrangement links TRBV11-2 to TRBJ2-1, with D tentatively TRBD2 (6 bases). In germline, CDR1 is SGHAT, CDR2 FQNNGV. Trimming left V 4 bases short and J 5 bases short, with 15 bases between. The CDR3 has 15 residues. This CDR3 reads CASSSNPWRDNEQFF. The CDR3 DNA follows: TGTGCCAGCAGCTCCAACCCTTGGAGGGACAATGAGCAGTTCTTC.

The rearrangement joins TRBV19 to TRBJ2-5, with a weak D call TRBD1 (6 bases). V lost 3 bases and J 2 bases, leaving 13 bases between the germline ends. Germline CDR1 reads LNHDA; CDR2 reads SQIVND (reference sequence). This CDR3 is 15 amino acids long. CDR3 DNA: TGTGCCAGTAGTATCGGGGCAGGGGTTCAAGAGACCCAGTACTTC. It translates to CASSIGAGVQETQYF.

The V gene is TRBV7-2, the J gene TRBJ2-3; no reliable D call. Germline V gives CDR1 SGHTA, CDR2 FQGNSA. The V gene lost 5 bases and the J gene lost 9 bases, with 12 bases spanning the gap. The CDR3 runs to 12 residues. The DNA for the CDR3 is TGTGCCAGCAGCAAAGGGCCCAACACGCAGTATTTT. This translates into CASSKGPNTQYF.

The rearrangement uses TRBV4-2 and TRBJ1-1; no clear D gene. This CDR3 contains 13 residues. Deletions cut 4 bases from V and 6 bases from J, with 12 bases between. Germline lookup yields CDR1 LGHNA and CDR2 YNFKEQ. The CDR3: CASSPQEGSEAFF. The DNA for the CDR3 is TGTGCCAGCAGCCCCCAAGAGGGATCTGAAGCTTTCTTT.

This clone occurred a few times. The chain couples TRBV25-1 to TRBJ2-5; perhaps TRBD1 as D (6 bases). The CDR3 has 15 residues. The germline V gene encodes CDR1 MGHDK and CDR2 SYGVNS. V was trimmed by 3 bases and J by 0 bases, leaving 11 bases between them. The CDR3 reads CASSDPRQDQETQYF. For the CDR3, the DNA is TGTGCCAGCAGTGATCCCCGACAGGACCAAGAGACCCAGTACTTC.

This rearrangement joins TRBV9 to TRBJ2-2; no clear D gene. Germline CDR1 SGDLS, CDR2 YYNGEE. This CDR3 contains 14 residues. The V end lost 4 bases, the J end lost 0 bases, and 7 bases lay between the germline ends. The CDR3, as DNA: TGTGCCAGCAGCAAGGAAGCGAACACCGGGGAGCTGTTTTTT. Encoded protein: CASSKEANTGELFF.

The table lists this clone with a few counts. The gene calls are TRBV7-3 and TRBJ2-5; 9 nucleotides line up with TRBD1. J was trimmed by 5 bases and V by 5 bases; bases with no gene match: 12. CDR1 is SGHTA, CDR2 FQGTGA, per germline. The length of the CDR3 is 16 residues. The CDR3 DNA reads as TGTGCCAGCAGCCTGACAGGGGGTAGTTTTCGGGAGACCCAGTACTTC. Translation: CASSLTGGSFRETQYF.

This clone was picked up a small number of times. J is TRBJ2-3 and V is TRBV10-3; 10 positions agree with TRBD2. The germline CDR1 and CDR2 sequences are ENHRY and SYGVKD. The CDR3 spans 16 residues. V lost 4 bases to trimming and J lost 4 bases; unmatched junction nucleotides: 8. DNA for the CDR3: TGTGCCATCAGTGGAAGCGGGGGGGCCATCGCAGATACGCAGTATTTT. Amino acids: CAISGSGGAIADTQYF.